The 22 T cell receptor beta chains reported below all come from one sample, sequenced in a study of blood T cells in healthy people across ages. A J-beta primer mix and a sample-barcoded 5' primer were used in a second PCR of roughly 7 to 12 cycles. TCRdb reanalysed the 5' RACE reads using MiXCR and keeps one entry per CDR3 protein. The sample includes about 780,000 distinct CDR3 sequences, under 30% seen only once; the top ten take 3%. This sample also appeared in a second study, on T cells of mothers and their children.

The sequenced sample consisted of blood. The receptor source for this set is a boy between 10 and 17 years old in good health.

In its sample, this clonotype was seen a few times. The chain is built from TRBV12-3 or TRBV12-4 and TRBJ1-1; D is possibly TRBD1 (5 bases). The CDR3 is 12 amino acids. Trimming took 8 bases from V and 3 from J, leaving 10 bases between them. The CDR3 spells CASGGPYTEAFF. The CDR3 region has the DNA TGTGCCAGCGGGGGACCCTACACTGAAGCTTTCTTT.

This clonotype turned up a few times. The V and J genes are TRBV3-1 and TRBJ1-2; D perhaps matches TRBD1 (5 bases). The CDR3 is made up of 13 amino acids. Trimming pared 8 bases from V and 4 bases from J, leaving 14 bases between. CDR1 is LGHDT, CDR2 YNNKEL, per germline (reference sequence). The CDR3 loop reads CASRGTEVYGYTF. DNA for the CDR3: TGTGCCAGCCGGGGCACTGAAGTCTATGGCTACACCTTC.

The V gene is TRBV12-5, the J gene TRBJ2-2; the match to TRBD2 covers 8 bases. The V gene's germline CDR1 is LGHNT and CDR2 FRNRAP. V lost 3 bases and J lost 6; bases outside the gene matches: 12. The CDR3 runs to 17 residues. Written as DNA, the CDR3 is TGTGCTAGTGGTTTTGGCAAAGCGGGGGAGGATTCCGGGGAGCTGTTTTTT. Translating it yields CASGFGKAGEDSGELFF.

This clonotype came up a few times. V and J are TRBV7-9 and TRBJ2-5; D is unresolved. The J call may be mistaken, given a closer DNA end match to TRBJ2-1. CDR3 size: 12 residues. The V gene's germline CDR1 is SEHNR and CDR2 FQNEAQ (reference sequence). The CDR3 is CASSPGVYEQFF. In nucleotides, the CDR3 is TGTGCCAGCAGCCCAGGCGTCTATGAGCAGTTCTTC.

The V and J genes are TRBV2 and TRBJ2-7; maybe TRBD2 (6 bases). The V end was cut by 3 bases, the J end by 8 bases, with 17 bases between. Germline V gene sequence: CDR1 SNHLY, CDR2 FYNNEI. This CDR3 has 14 amino acids. The CDR3 DNA reads TGTGCCAGCAGTGAGGTCGGCGGAGGGGCTAAGCAGTACTTC. Protein product: CASSEVGGGAKQYF. The entire variable domain, with the rest obtained from reference TRBV2 and TRBJ2-7, is as follows: EPEVTQTPSHQVTQMGQEVILRCVPISNHLYFYWYRQILGQKVEFLVSFYNNEISEKSEIFDDQFSVERPDGSNFTLKIRSTKLEDSAMYFCASSEVGGGAKQYFGPGTRLTVT.

The sample holds a few counts of this clonotype. The CDR3 region is CASSGDRGKGEQYF. The CDR3, as DNA: TGTGCCAGCAGTGGGGACAGGGGAAAGGGGGAGCAGTACTTC. This chain uses TRBV6-5 with TRBJ2-7; TRBD1 matches at 10 bases. Germline CDR1 is MNHEY and CDR2 is SVGAGI. The CDR3 spans 14 residues. V dropped 5 bases and J dropped 7; count of bases not matched to a gene: 8.

This clonotype was picked up a small number of times. The rearrangement uses TRBV7-9 and TRBJ2-3; 7 nucleotides line up with TRBD2. V dropped 5 bases and J dropped 4; count of bases not matched to a gene: 9. The V gene's germline CDR1 is SEHNR and CDR2 FQNEAQ (reference sequence). The CDR3 length is 15 residues. DNA of the CDR3: TGTGCCAGCAGCCTTTGGGCGGGGGAAGCAGATACGCAGTATTTT. It yields the protein CASSLWAGEADTQYF.

This clonotype was detected a few times. The rearrangement links TRBV25-1 to TRBJ2-5; D possibly matches TRBD1 or TRBD2 (5 bases each). Trimming left V 8 bases short and J 11 bases short, with 18 bases between. CDR1 and CDR2 from the germline V gene are MGHDK and SYGVNS. The CDR3 extends over 12 amino acids. CDR3 protein: CASLGPHLEQYF. CDR3 DNA: TGTGCCAGCTTGGGACCCCACCTGGAGCAGTACTTC.

There are a few counts of this clonotype. The CDR3 region is CASSASKRETQYF. CDR3 nucleotide sequence: TGTGCCAGCAGTGCCTCTAAGAGAGAGACCCAGTACTTC. The chain has TRBV2 and TRBJ2-5; D not resolved. Trimming left V 4 bases short and J 4 bases short, with 10 bases between. The germline V gene encodes CDR1 SNHLY and CDR2 FYNNEI. This CDR3 contains 13 residues.

This clonotype turned up a few times. A much more abundant neighbour one base away suggests this may be a read error. The chain joins TRBV7-2 to TRBJ2-2; a possible D gene is TRBD2 (5 bases). This CDR3 has 15 residues. Germline V lookup: CDR1 SGHTA, CDR2 FQGNSA. Trimming stripped 2 bases from V and 6 bases from J, with 13 bases between. This CDR3 reads CASSLRERGPGELFF. In nucleotides, the CDR3 is TGTGCCAGCAGCTTAAGGGAACGGGGTCCCGGGGAGCTGTTTTTT. The complete variable domain, with remaining parts taken from reference TRBV7-2 and TRBJ2-2, reads GAGVSQSPSNKVTEKGKDVELRCDPISGHTALYWYRQSLGQGLEFLIYFQGNSAPDKSGLPSDRFSAERTGGSVSTLTIQRTQQEDSAVYLCASSLRERGPGELFFGEGSRLTVL.

This clonotype showed up many times. The chain links TRBV27 to TRBJ1-2, with D tentatively TRBD1 (5 bases). The CDR3 extends over 13 amino acids. The V and J ends lost 4 bases and 2 bases respectively, with 8 bases between them. Germline CDR1 reads MNHEY; CDR2 reads SMNVEV (reference sequence). CDR3 in amino acids: CASSYRGNYGYTF. CDR3 in DNA: TGTGCCAGCAGTTACCGGGGGAACTATGGCTACACCTTC.

The chain joins TRBV27 to TRBJ2-1; D gene unclear. This CDR3 comprises 11 residues. V was trimmed by 9 bases and J by 4 bases, leaving 7 bases between them. Looked up from germline, CDR1 is MNHEY and CDR2 is SMNVEV (reference sequence). The CDR3 loop is CARPSYNEQFF. CDR3 DNA: TGTGCCAGGCCTTCTTACAATGAGCAGTTCTTC.

Only a few counts were recorded for this clonotype. The rearrangement links TRBV6-6 to TRBJ2-1; D possibly corresponds to TRBD1 (6 bases). Germline values: CDR1 MNHNY, CDR2 SVGAGI (reference sequence). The CDR3 totals 17 residues. V was cut by 4 bases and J by 9 bases, with 25 bases left in between. CDR3 protein: CASSSYFSGVGQGEQFF. The CDR3 DNA reads TGTGCCAGCAGTTCCTATTTCTCAGGGGTTGGTCAAGGTGAGCAGTTCTTC.

This clonotype has just a few counts. V usage is TRBV5-1 and J usage is TRBJ2-2; tentative D call: TRBD1 (6 bases). From germline, CDR1 is SGHRS and CDR2 YFSETQ. The CDR3 spans 13 residues. Between the trimmed V and J ends, which lost 5 bases and 6 bases, there was a span of 11 bases. This CDR3 is CASSTQGSGELFF. CDR3 coding DNA: TGCGCCAGCAGTACACAGGGATCCGGGGAGCTGTTTTTT. Filled out from reference TRBV5-1 and TRBJ2-2, the complete variable domain reads KAGVTQTPRYLIKTRGQQVTLSCSPISGHRSVSWYQQTPGQGLQFLFEYFSETQRNKGNFPGRFSGRQFSNSRSEMNVSTLELGDSALYLCASSTQGSGELFFGEGSRLTVL.

This clonotype appeared a few times. V usage is TRBV5-1 and J usage is TRBJ2-7; no firm D call. Looked up from germline, CDR1 is SGHRS and CDR2 is YFSETQ. V was trimmed by 6 bases and J by 3 bases, leaving 13 bases between them. This CDR3 is 13 amino acids long. The CDR3 bases are TGCGCCAGCACCCCGCGACCGGGCTACGAGCAGTACTTC. Protein product: CASTPRPGYEQYF. Filled out from reference TRBV5-1 and TRBJ2-7, the complete variable domain reads KAGVTQTPRYLIKTRGQQVTLSCSPISGHRSVSWYQQTPGQGLQFLFEYFSETQRNKGNFPGRFSGRQFSNSRSEMNVSTLELGDSALYLCASTPRPGYEQYFGPGTRLTVT.

This chain links TRBV9 with TRBJ2-5, with a tentative D call TRBD1 (7 bases). The J call may be wrong; the DNA end is better matched by TRBJ2-1. The CDR3 sequence is 16 residues long. Germline V gives CDR1 SGDLS, CDR2 YYNGEE. CDR3 residues: CASSTEGARSYNEQFF. The CDR3 bases are TGTGCCAGCAGCACGGAGGGGGCGAGGTCCTACAATGAGCAGTTCTTC.

The J gene is TRBJ1-2, the V gene TRBV12-3 or TRBV12-4, with TRBD1 matching 7 bases. The length of the CDR3 is 14 residues. J gave up 3 bases and V 6 bases, and 7 bases lay outside the gene matches. CDR3: CASRSTGYDYGYTF. Here the CDR3 DNA reads TGTGCCAGCAGGTCGACAGGGTACGACTATGGCTACACCTTC.

V usage is TRBV7-9 and J usage is TRBJ2-4; weak D call: TRBD2 (6 bases). V gave up 5 bases and J gave up 5 bases, with 10 bases separating them. Germline CDR1 is SEHNR and CDR2 is FQNEAQ (reference sequence). The CDR3 runs 13 residues. CDR3 region: CASSQGLQNIQYF. CDR3 in DNA: TGTGCCAGCAGCCAGGGACTTCAAAACATTCAGTACTTC.

This clonotype came up a few times. The chain links TRBV4-1 to TRBJ2-3; 12 bases align to TRBD1. Trimming took 4 bases from V and 2 from J; bases not matched to a gene: 7. This CDR3 spans 17 amino acids. Germline CDR1 reads MGHRA; CDR2 reads YSYEKL. The CDR3 DNA reads TGCGCCAGCAGCCCCCAGGGACAGGGGGCCCCCACAGATACGCAGTATTTT. Protein sequence: CASSPQGQGAPTDTQYF.

This clonotype came up a few times. The rearrangement uses TRBV12-3 or TRBV12-4 and TRBJ2-7, with a weak D call TRBD1 (5 bases). The CDR3 covers 17 residues. V was shortened by 6 bases and J by 4 bases, with 25 bases between the two germline ends. CDR3: CASSLLDSSPRPYEQYF. The CDR3 coding sequence is TGTGCCAGCAGCCTACTTGACAGTTCGCCCCGGCCTTACGAGCAGTACTTC.

This clonotype appeared a few times. The chain employs TRBV4-2 and TRBJ1-4; unclear D gene. Germline assignment: CDR1 LGHNA and CDR2 YNFKEQ. Trimming cost V 0 bases and J 1 base, with 6 bases left between them. There are 15 residues in the CDR3. The CDR3 is CASSQDRVTNEKLFF. The CDR3 bases are TGTGCCAGCAGCCAAGATCGGGTAACTAATGAAAAACTGTTTTTT.

This clonotype has more than one count but fewer than ten. The chain carries TRBV7-9 and TRBJ2-5; 9 bases line up with TRBD1. This CDR3 has 14 amino acids. Trimming at V came to 5 bases and at J to 5 bases, leaving 6 bases not matched to a gene. Per germline, CDR1 SEHNR and CDR2 FQNEAQ (reference sequence). The DNA for the CDR3 is TGTGCCAGCAGCCACGGACAGGGGAGGGAGACCCAGTACTTC. Its protein product is CASSHGQGRETQYF. The full variable domain, rest sourced from reference TRBV7-9 and TRBJ2-5, is DTGVSQNPRHKITKRGQNVTFRCDPISEHNRLYWYRQTLGQGPEFLTYFQNEAQLEKSRLLSDRFSAERPKGSFSTLEIQRTEQGDSAMYLCASSHGQGRETQYFGPGTRLLVL.